This TCR beta chain appears in the sequencing data of a study of shared clonotypes between healthy human individuals. Study-level results: Memory subsets generally showed lower estimated richness than naive subsets.

Trimming stripped 5 bases from V and 2 bases from J, with 14 bases between. From germline, CDR1 is MNHEY and CDR2 SVGAGI. CDR3 size: 15 residues. Assay: immunoSEQ multiplex PCR; the TCRdb copy retains only in-frame clones and omits some. The data contain 700,000 to 950,000 clones, 95% to 97% of them singletons. Only CD45RO-negative cells positively selected for CCR7 counted as naive CD8 cells, so terminally differentiated effector memory CD45RA+ cells were excluded. Remarks on this clone: Its cognate antigen is unknown.

Specimen: naive CD8+ T cells sorted from blood. The V call is TRBV6-5, the J call TRBJ2-3; D is possibly TRBD2 (5 bases). This receptor was obtained from a man younger than 40 in good health. The CDR3 protein is CASSKSGGHTDTQYF. The CDR3 DNA follows: TGTGCCAGCAGTAAGAGCGGAGGCCACACAGATACGCAGTATTTT.